This T cell receptor (beta chain) was recorded in a study of T-cell reconstitution after alpha-beta-depleted transplantation in children. V lost 11 bases, J lost 1 base, and 12 bases lay in between. Germline CDR1 reads KGHDR; CDR2 reads SFDVKD. This CDR3 is built from 13 residues. Researchers prepared the TCRbeta library using unique molecular identifiers, the study reports. TCRdb re-derived calls from the PCR reads in MiXCR, one entry per CDR3 protein. The table records 190,000 or so distinct CDR3 sequences, about 6.4% of them present only once. The sample consisted of PBMCs from the stem cell graft donor, taken from the stem cell graft. The rearrangement links TRBV24-1 to TRBJ2-3, with D unresolved. The source is a human donor who donated a stem cell graft to a child with Wiskott-Aldrich syndrome. CDR3 sequence (DNA): TGTGCCATCTCCTCCTCTGGCACAGATACGCAGTATTTT. This gives the protein CAISSSGTDTQYF.